Given below is one T cell receptor (beta chain) in context. This clone came up a few times. Its recognized antigen is unknown. No quality values exist for individual bases; no much larger clone is one base distant. This entry belongs to a study of CD8+ T cells in alopecia areata listed by TCRdb under 2018. In terms of the full investigation: Treated patients were enrolled in an open-label pilot trial of oral tofacitinib at 5 to 10 mg twice daily for moderate-to-severe alopecia areata. Tofacitinib was administered for 6 to 18 months, and 6 months of follow-up off drug were then conducted to assess delayed response and recurrence. The SALT score, which quantifies the percentage of affected scalp surface area, was used to measure disease severity in treated patients. To study T cell clonal expansion in alopecia areata, the researchers applied high-throughput TCRbeta sequencing to both the C3H/HeJ mouse model and human patients. In humans, TCRbeta sequencing was performed on scalp tissue and on sorted CD4+ and CD8+ peripheral blood T cells from healthy controls and from patients with patchy or totalis/universalis alopecia areata. Tofacitinib-treated patients had biopsies at baseline and at 4 and 24 weeks of treatment, with a later scalp biopsy in several patients. Scalp clonality was compared among normal scalp (n=4), patchy alopecia areata scalp (n=8), and alopecia totalis/universalis scalp (n=8). RNA was extracted with the PAXgene miRNA kit for fixed scalp, the miRNeasy kit for PBMCs, and the RNeasy kit for mouse skin. immunoSEQ multiplex PCR using 35 Vbeta forward primers and 13 Jbeta reverse primers was used to amplify TCRbeta CDR3 regions.

Per the publication, the time point label means: 4 weeks on oral tofacitinib. Sample treatment or condition, as interpreted from the label and publication: oral pan-JAK inhibitor, 5-10 mg twice daily. From alopecia areata patients, peripheral blood was collected along with lesional scalp punch biopsies. Scalp biopsies from humans were placed right away in PAXgene tissue containers for fixation. Receptor libraries were prepared by the immunoSEQ multiplex PCR assay. To provide template for TCR sequencing, every sample had RNA extracted and reverse transcribed into cDNA. First-strand cDNA was synthesized with SuperScript III using a 2:1 mix of oligo-dT and random hexamers. A synthetic immune receptor repertoire was used to assess amplification bias, and residual bias was removed computationally. Per the authors' processing: After raw reads were preprocessed to remove errors, the CDR3 was defined following IMGT conventions as running from the conserved cysteine to phenylalanine. To get clonality, Shannon entropy was normalized by log2 of the number of productive unique TCRs and the result was subtracted from 1. Scalp TCRbeta sequences were cross-referenced with sorted blood CD4 and CD8 repertoires so that the CD4 or CD8 identity of scalp clones could be inferred. Sourced from immuneACCESS, this table was stored by TCRdb with only in-frame sequences that have V and J called. A share of the clones is absent; for the studies checked, an unresolved V gene accounts for under half, and the remainder has no known explanation. The D gene and trimming were derived from the DNA, and the V and J assignments and clone size from that table. Across this sample there are 15,000 to 20,000 clones, with approximately 56% seen only once. The top ten clones comprise under 8.5% of the sample.

At the junction V is shortened by 6 bases and J by 3 bases, with 12 bases in between. Taken from cysteine to phenylalanine, the CDR3 has 14 residues. Kept here is only the CDR3 DNA, which spans 42 bases and is read in frame from base 1. For CDR1 and CDR2, the germline V gene lists MDHEN and SYDVKM. Overall results and qualifications from the work: Tofacitinib significantly decreased scalp clonality and the number of expanded CD8+ clones among the top 100 scalp clones. Because the treated cohort was small and had just a single nonresponder, larger studies are needed to establish links between baseline CD8+ expansion and response. During tofacitinib treatment, many expanded lesional clones remained in scalp and blood, and this persistence may partly explain relapse after treatment is stopped. Unlike mouse skin, where gammadelta T cells dominate, normal human skin contains resident alphabeta T cells that get sequenced too, which complicates analysis of the scalp TCR repertoire. Compared with mice, TCR sequences shared between patients were less clear, possibly partly because of HLA diversity across the patient population. Compared with normal scalp, lesional scalp had higher clonality and more expanded CD8+ clones, particularly in alopecia totalis/universalis, a pattern that suggests antigenic drive.

This clonotype was sampled from a human donor with alopecia areata. The source was skin, collected at week 4, from a patient treated with tofacitinib. Recombination joined TRBV28 with TRBJ1-5; no D gene can be assigned with confidence. CDR3 protein: CASSGLSVNQPQHF. The DNA sequence reads TGTGCCAGCAGCGGGTTGTCGGTCAATCAGCCCCAGCATTTT.